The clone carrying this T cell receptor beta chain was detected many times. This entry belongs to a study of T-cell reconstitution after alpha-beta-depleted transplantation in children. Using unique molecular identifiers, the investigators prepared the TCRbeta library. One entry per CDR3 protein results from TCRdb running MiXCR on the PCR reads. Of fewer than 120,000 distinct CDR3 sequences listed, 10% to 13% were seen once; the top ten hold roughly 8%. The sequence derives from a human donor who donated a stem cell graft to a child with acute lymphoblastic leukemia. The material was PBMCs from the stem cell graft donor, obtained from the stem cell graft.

This CDR3 reads CASSRRGNTEAFF. The DNA of the CDR3 is TGTGCCAGCAGCCGGAGGGGGAACACTGAAGCTTTCTTT. V is TRBV6-5 and J is TRBJ1-1; D is possibly TRBD1 (5 bases). Germline V gene lookup returns CDR1 MNHEY and CDR2 SVGAGI. The CDR3 covers 13 residues. V was clipped by 6 bases and J by 1 base, with 9 bases between them.